This TCR beta chain was retrieved from a study of Ad26.COV2.S vaccination and SARS-CoV-2 variants. Assay used: immunoSEQ multiplex PCR; TCRdb lists only in-frame clones, some missing. The sample holds roughly 330,000 clones; almost 90% are singletons and the top ten take 4.5% to 5.5%. This CDR3 is 17 amino acids long. CDR1 and CDR2 (germline): SGHTS, YDEGEE. V shed 3 bases and J 7 bases; nucleotides not matched to a gene: 15. General study results and limits: Substantial response breadth was reportedly seen for spike-specific CD8+ and CD4+ T cells after vaccination.

As for treatment: approximately 18 received Ad26.COV2.S at low or high dose, single or two shots; about 5 received placebo; per-sample allocation not given. At day 63 after the first vaccine or placebo injection, samples were drawn. Ad26.COV2.S expressed prefusion-stabilized spike from the original Wuhan strain. On this clone: What it recognizes is unknown.

The sequence was collected from a person aged 18-65 years who received the Ad26.COV2.S COVID-19 vaccine or a placebo. The chain is built from TRBV5-8 and TRBJ1-4, with TRBD1 identical over 7 bases. This sample comprised peripheral blood, obtained in a trial of Ad26.COV2.S vaccine versus placebo. CDR3 in DNA: TGTGCCAGCAGCTCCGTAAGGACGGCCGCAGGGGGTGAAAAACTGTTTTTT. This codes for CASSSVRTAAGGEKLFF.